This entry lists 9 T cell receptor beta chains sequenced from one sample in a study of T cell responses to AZD1222 COVID-19 vaccine (dated by TCRdb to the early 2020s). Libraries were built with the immunoSEQ multiplex PCR assay. The source is immuneACCESS, and TCRdb retained only in-frame sequences with V and J called. Part of the clones is not carried over; for the studies checked, unresolved V genes explain less than half of this, and the remainder is unexplained. This sample gives some 83,000 clones in total; 86% of them show up just once. Of the sample, roughly 8.7% is held by the ten largest clones. In the paper's terms, the time point label means: baseline before first vaccination. Sequencing was performed on peripheral blood, taken on day 0 of AZD1222 vaccination. The receptors derive from an adult in good health.

This clone was seen a single time. This sequence joins TRBV19 and TRBJ1-1, with a possible D match to TRBD1 (6 bases). Trimming shortened V by 8 bases and J by 3 bases, and 19 bases separated the two germline ends. The V gene's germline CDR1 is LNHDA and CDR2 SQIVND (reference sequence). CDR3 length: 15 amino acids. The CDR3 is CASASRTERYTEAFF. The CDR3 DNA reads as TGTGCCAGTGCCTCCCGGACAGAACGGTACACTGAAGCTTTCTTT. Based on the CDR3 plus reference TRBV19 and TRBJ1-1, the full variable domain is DGGITQSPKYLFRKEGQNVTLSCEQNLNHDAMYWYRQDPGQGLRLIYYSQIVNDFQKGDIAEGYSVSREKKESFPLTVTSAQKNPTAFYLCASASRTERYTEAFFGQGTRLTVV.

The rearrangement joins TRBV18 to TRBJ1-2; unclear D gene. This CDR3 is 13 amino acids long. Germline CDR1 reads KGHSH; CDR2 reads LQKENI. V was clipped by 0 bases and J by 5 bases, with 7 bases between them. Written as DNA, the CDR3 is TGTGCCAGCTCACCACCTTCAGTATATGGCTACACCTTC. This encodes CASSPPSVYGYTF.

This clone was counted between two and nine times. This rearrangement joins TRBV4-2 to TRBJ2-2, with a weak D call TRBD2 (7 bases). CDR1 LGHNA and CDR2 YNFKEQ come from the germline V gene. The V gene lost 4 bases and the J gene lost 4 bases, with 13 bases spanning the gap. The CDR3 is made up of 15 amino acids. CDR3 sequence: CASSPEGGSTGELFF. CDR3 coding DNA: TGTGCCAGCAGCCCCGAGGGGGGGAGCACCGGGGAGCTGTTTTTT.

V gene TRBV12-3 or TRBV12-4 combines with J gene TRBJ1-1; D unresolved. The CDR3 consists of 12 residues. V was clipped by 2 bases and J by 10 bases, with 11 bases between them. CDR3 DNA sequence: TGTGCCAGCAGTTTATCCGGACGGGGAGCTTTCTTT. Translation: CASSLSGRGAFF.

The rearrangement joins TRBV2 to TRBJ1-5; D remains ambiguous. V lost 2 bases, J lost 6 bases, and 14 bases lay in between. This CDR3 comprises 15 residues. Per germline, CDR1 SNHLY and CDR2 FYNNEI. CDR3 region: CASSERSMLGQPQHF. The CDR3 bases are TGTGCCAGCAGTGAAAGATCTATGCTCGGTCAGCCCCAGCATTTT.

The chain couples TRBV7-2 to TRBJ2-7; D is ambiguous. The V gene's germline CDR1 is SGHTA and CDR2 FQGNSA. V was shortened by 3 bases and J by 2 bases, with 8 bases between the two germline ends. The CDR3 covers 13 residues. The DNA for the CDR3 is TGTGCCAGCAGCTTGCCTAGTGCCTACGAGCAGTACTTC. It translates to CASSLPSAYEQYF.

The V gene is TRBV19, the J gene TRBJ1-4; possibly TRBD1 for D (5 bases). Germline V gene data show CDR1 as LNHDA and CDR2 as SQIVND (reference sequence). This CDR3 spans 15 amino acids. V lost 7 bases to trimming and J lost 8 bases, with 20 bases between them. DNA for the CDR3: TGTGCCAGTACCTTTCGGGGGGATTGGAGAGAAAAACTGTTTTTT. This sequence encodes CASTFRGDWREKLFF.

The rearrangement links TRBV19 to TRBJ1-5, with a possible D match to TRBD1 (6 bases). Trimming cost V 5 bases and J 3 bases, with 14 bases left between them. From germline, CDR1 is LNHDA and CDR2 SQIVND (reference sequence). The CDR3 is 15 residues long. The CDR3 region is CASSLQQGDNQPQHF. Written as DNA, the CDR3 is TGTGCCAGTAGTCTACAACAGGGCGACAATCAGCCCCAGCATTTT.

The V call is TRBV4-3, the J call TRBJ1-6; possible D gene TRBD1, 6 bases. The V end lost 0 bases, the J end lost 6 bases, and 15 bases lay between the germline ends. The CDR3 extends over 17 amino acids. Germline V gene sequence: CDR1 LGHNA, CDR2 YSLEER. CDR3 amino acids: CASSQDSAGDLNSPLHF. The DNA of the CDR3 is TGCGCCAGCAGCCAAGATAGCGCAGGGGACCTTAATTCACCCCTCCACTTT.